This T cell receptor (beta chain) was captured in a study of T cell responses to AZD1222 COVID-19 vaccine. In the case of this clone: Its matching antigen is unknown.

Trimming pared 2 bases from V and 5 bases from J, leaving 14 bases between. Germline CDR1 reads SGHTS; CDR2 reads YDEGEE. This CDR3 region has 15 residues. Generated by immunoSEQ multiplex PCR, the TCRdb table keeps only in-frame clones and is missing some. The sample lists tens of thousands of clones; 80% to 90% were seen once. Study-level findings and limits: Donors were largely white British and mainly female; clonal diversity was possibly underestimated.

V and J are TRBV5-8 and TRBJ1-5, with TRBD1 as a possible D gene (6 bases). The sequencing here drew on peripheral blood, taken 28 days after the second AZD1222 dose. The receptor comes from an adult who received the AZD1222 COVID-19 vaccine. As DNA, the CDR3 is TGTGCCAGCAGCTTAATAATACAGGGTGATCAGCCCCAGCATTTT. Its translation is CASSLIIQGDQPQHF.